This TCR beta chain derives from a study of shared clonotypes between healthy human individuals. Study findings and constraints: It was anticipated that sequencing depth would influence how many clonotypes donors shared.

The method was immunoSEQ multiplex PCR; TCRdb's version includes in-frame clones alone and lacks a portion of them. The sample contains approximately 1.4 million clones, 98% of which appear only once. Study donors comprised healthy, HIV-negative adults devoid of recent acute infection or vaccination. A note on this clone: Its antigen is as yet unknown.

The origin of this receptor is a man aged 25-45 years in good health. The sample comprised naive CD4+ T cells sorted from blood. Subset reported: CD45RA+ positively selected.

DNA of the CDR3: TGTGCCAGTAGGCACCATGAGGGCCTAGCGGGGTACAATGAGCAGTTCTTC. Residues: CASRHHEGLAGYNEQFF. The chain joins TRBV19 to TRBJ2-1, with TRBD2 identical over 9 bases. The CDR3 has 17 amino acids. The germline V gene encodes CDR1 LNHDA and CDR2 SQIVND (reference sequence). V was clipped by 6 bases and J by 4 bases; unmatched bases: 13.